Presented here are 24 T cell receptor beta chains from one specimen sequenced in a study of T cells in Graves' hyperthyroidism and ophthalmopathy (dated by TCRdb to the late 2010s). The method was multiplex PCR. The sequencing machine was an Illumina HiSeq 2000. TCR beta CDR3 regions were amplified from RNA transcripts. A first-round RT-PCR of the TCR CDR3 used the HTBI primer set with the Qiagen OneStep RT-PCR kit. In TCRdb, the public reads were trimmed at Q25 with fastp and aligned with MiXCR, with productive beta chains retained. Rows matching on CDR3 protein sequence are summarized as one entry with the most common DNA and genes. This sample gives roughly 350,000 distinct CDR3 sequences in total; 12% to 15% of them show up just once. The top ten constitute 34% of the sample. Sequenced sample: blood. The receptor set was obtained from a woman aged 35 to 49 with Graves' ophthalmopathy.

The table lists this clonotype with many counts. The chain uses TRBV11-2 and TRBJ2-1; the match to TRBD2 covers 7 bases. V lost 6 bases, J lost 8 bases, and 13 bases stayed unmatched. Germline lookup yields CDR1 SGHAT and CDR2 FQNNGV. The CDR3 has 15 amino acids. In nucleotides, the CDR3 is TGTGCCAGCAGAAGGGACTACCGCAACCACTATGAGCAGTTCTTC. It yields the protein CASRRDYRNHYEQFF.

The sample holds many counts of this clonotype. V gene TRBV29-1 combines with J gene TRBJ2-6, with a weak D call TRBD1 (6 bases). Trimming left V 3 bases short and J 2 bases short, with 11 bases between. The CDR3 has 15 residues. CDR1 SQVTM and CDR2 ANQGSEA come from the germline V gene. The CDR3 sequence is CSVEGRGPGANVLTF. The CDR3, as DNA: TGCAGCGTTGAGGGCAGGGGCCCTGGGGCCAACGTCCTGACTTTC.

This clonotype was observed at least ten times. The genes are TRBV28 and TRBJ2-5; the D gene is possibly TRBD2 (6 bases). Trimming took 5 bases from V and 5 from J, leaving 21 bases between them. The germline V gene encodes CDR1 MDHEN and CDR2 SYDVKM. The length of the CDR3 is 16 residues. DNA for the CDR3: TGTGCCAGCAGTCCCCCGGCGGGGACTGCACGCGAGACCCAGTACTTC. Amino acids: CASSPPAGTARETQYF.

This clonotype showed up just a few times. This rearrangement joins TRBV6-1 to TRBJ2-3; TRBD2 aligns across 10 bases. The CDR3 runs 17 residues. J gave up 0 bases and V 2 bases, and 5 bases lay outside the gene matches. CDR1 and CDR2 (germline): MNHNS, SASEGT. The CDR3 here is CASSELTSGFSTDTQYF. The CDR3 nucleotides are TGTGCCAGCAGTGAATTGACTAGCGGGTTCAGCACAGATACGCAGTATTTT.

The V call is TRBV5-1, the J call TRBJ2-2; D might be TRBD1 (6 bases). The CDR3 contains 16 residues. Looked up from germline, CDR1 is SGHRS and CDR2 is YFSETQ. Trimming removed 2 bases at V and 0 bases at J, with 11 bases between. CDR3 amino acids: CASSLYRVSNTGELFF. DNA for the CDR3: TGCGCCAGCAGCTTATACAGGGTCTCGAACACCGGGGAGCTGTTTTTT. Combining the CDR3 with reference TRBV5-1 and TRBJ2-2 gives the whole variable domain KAGVTQTPRYLIKTRGQQVTLSCSPISGHRSVSWYQQTPGQGLQFLFEYFSETQRNKGNFPGRFSGRQFSNSRSEMNVSTLELGDSALYLCASSLYRVSNTGELFFGEGSRLTVL.

This clonotype was picked up many times. The rearrangement links TRBV18 to TRBJ2-7; D call uncertain. Germline V gene sequence: CDR1 KGHSH, CDR2 LQKENI. Trimming stripped 4 bases from V and 5 bases from J, with 12 bases between. The CDR3 has 13 amino acids. Here the CDR3 DNA reads TGTGCCAGCTCACTTGGGCCGAAGGACGAGCAGTACTTC. It specifies CASSLGPKDEQYF.

The chain joins TRBV19 to TRBJ1-2, with TRBD1 identical over 10 bases. Trimming cost V 5 bases and J 8 bases; bases outside gene matches: 2. This CDR3 comprises 12 residues. The germline V gene has CDR1 LNHDA and CDR2 SQIVND (reference sequence). The CDR3 bases are TGTGCCAGTAGTGACAGGGGGCTCGGCTACACCTTC. Encoded protein: CASSDRGLGYTF. The variable domain in full, completed from reference TRBV19 and TRBJ1-2, reads DGGITQSPKYLFRKEGQNVTLSCEQNLNHDAMYWYRQDPGQGLRLIYYSQIVNDFQKGDIAEGYSVSREKKESFPLTVTSAQKNPTAFYLCASSDRGLGYTFGSGTRLTVV.

V and J are TRBV20-1 and TRBJ1-2; 8 bases are a match to TRBD1. This CDR3 is 12 amino acids long. CDR1 and CDR2 from the germline V gene are DFQATT and SNEGSKA (reference sequence). V shed 5 bases and J 3 bases; nucleotides not matched to a gene: 2. CDR3 protein: CSAPQGDYGYTF. CDR3 coding DNA: TGCAGTGCTCCACAGGGGGACTATGGCTACACCTTC.

This clonotype was picked up many times. An end of the junction does not agree with germline; a read error may underlie this. The rearrangement uses TRBV3-1 and TRBJ1-1; 8 bases fit TRBD1. Germline V gives CDR1 LGHDT, CDR2 YNNKEL (reference sequence). The CDR3 contains 12 residues. The CDR3 reads CASSPYRGESIF. The DNA for the CDR3 is TGTGCCAGCAGCCCGTACAGGGGGGAATCTATCTTT.

This clonotype appeared many times. The chain joins TRBV6-1 to TRBJ1-6; D call uncertain. The V end lost 6 bases, the J end lost 7 bases, and 16 bases lay between the germline ends. From germline, CDR1 is MNHNS and CDR2 SASEGT. The CDR3 covers 15 residues. CDR3 residues: CASSFRGSTNSPLHF. CDR3 DNA: TGTGCCAGCAGCTTCCGGGGTTCTACCAATTCACCCCTCCACTTT.

This clonotype came up many times. V and J are TRBV2 and TRBJ1-4; perhaps TRBD1 as D (6 bases). Germline CDR1 SNHLY, CDR2 FYNNEI. Trimming took off 10 bases at V and 6 bases at J, with 15 bases between the two ends. The CDR3 totals 13 residues. The CDR3 nucleotides are TGTGCCACCTTACAGGGTCGGCATGAAAAACTGTTTTTT. Translating it yields CATLQGRHEKLFF.

V gene TRBV5-1 combines with J gene TRBJ2-7, with D perhaps given as TRBD1 or TRBD2 (5 bases each). Germline V gene sequence: CDR1 SGHRS, CDR2 YFSETQ. V lost 4 bases and J lost 3, with 17 bases in between. This CDR3 comprises 15 residues. The CDR3 here is CASSPGRVRGYEQYF. The CDR3 DNA reads as TGCGCCAGCAGCCCGGGACGGGTTCGGGGCTACGAGCAGTACTTC.

This clonotype was found many times. The chain employs TRBV6-6 and TRBJ2-5, with D unclear. The CDR3 sequence is 14 residues long. CDR1 is MNHNY, CDR2 SVGAGI, per germline (reference sequence). V dropped 2 bases and J dropped 1 base, with 8 bases sitting between them. Here the CDR3 reads CASSYMAIQETQYF. The CDR3, as DNA: TGTGCCAGCAGTTACATGGCTATCCAAGAGACCCAGTACTTC.

This clonotype was counted many times. This rearrangement joins TRBV20-1 to TRBJ2-1; tentatively, D is TRBD1 (6 bases). Germline V CDR1 and CDR2: DFQATT, SNEGSKA (reference sequence). The V and J ends lost 6 bases and 3 bases respectively, with 18 bases between them. The CDR3 length is 15 residues. The CDR3 DNA reads as TGCAGTGCCCGCGATGGCAGGGGAAGCTACAATGAGCAGTTCTTC. Protein product: CSARDGRGSYNEQFF.

This clonotype appeared many times. The rearrangement joins TRBV6-6 to TRBJ1-5; D possibly corresponds to TRBD1 (6 bases). Germline CDR1 and CDR2: MNHNY and SVGAGI (reference sequence). The CDR3 totals 18 residues. The V gene lost 2 bases and the J gene lost 1 base, with 18 bases spanning the gap. This CDR3 is CASSYPRQEGESNQPQHF. The DNA for the CDR3 is TGTGCCAGCAGTTACCCCAGACAGGAGGGTGAGAGCAATCAGCCCCAGCATTTT.

In its sample, this clonotype was seen a few times. The chain combines TRBV19 with TRBJ2-7; D call uncertain. CDR3 length equals 15 residues. Germline assignment: CDR1 LNHDA and CDR2 SQIVND (reference sequence). V was trimmed by 1 base and J by 0 bases, leaving 10 bases between them. CDR3 residues: CASSIGAHGSYEQYF. CDR3 bases: TGTGCCAGTAGTATAGGCGCCCACGGCTCCTACGAGCAGTACTTC.

Comment on this clonotype: Being one base from a much bigger clone, this may be a read error. This chain uses TRBV6-1 with TRBJ2-3; D remains unclear. From germline, CDR1 is MNHNS and CDR2 SASEGT. CDR3 length: 16 amino acids. The chain's CDR3 is CTSSENLVGSTDTQYF. DNA of the CDR3: TGTACCAGCAGTGAAAACTTGGTGGGAAGCACAGATACGCAGTATTTT.

The chain is built from TRBV3-1 and TRBJ1-2; TRBD1 matches at 7 bases. There are 13 residues in the CDR3. The germline gives CDR1 LGHDT, CDR2 YNNKEL (reference sequence). J gave up 9 bases and V 1 base, and 5 bases lay outside the gene matches. Written as DNA, the CDR3 is TGTGCCAGCAGCCAAGTAGGGGGCGAGAGCTACACCTTC. This sequence encodes CASSQVGGESYTF.

The CDR3 loop reads CSASRTEAFF. CDR3 DNA: TGCAGTGCTAGTAGAACTGAAGCTTTCTTT. This chain joins TRBV20-1 and TRBJ1-1; D is unclear. V lost 3 bases and J 5 bases, leaving 4 bases between the germline ends. The CDR3 loop spans 10 amino acids. In germline, CDR1 is DFQATT, CDR2 SNEGSKA (reference sequence).

The chain uses TRBV27 and TRBJ2-3; 8 bases match TRBD2. Germline loops: CDR1 MNHEY, CDR2 SMNVEV (reference sequence). The CDR3 is 17 residues long. J was trimmed by 2 bases and V by 5 bases; bases with no gene match: 12. The CDR3 loop is CASSPQRVAGITDTQYF. CDR3 nucleotide sequence: TGTGCCAGCAGTCCCCAGCGGGTAGCGGGGATCACAGATACGCAGTATTTT.

This clonotype was counted between two and nine times. The V and J genes are TRBV19 and TRBJ2-2, with D unclear. Germline lookup yields CDR1 LNHDA and CDR2 SQIVND (reference sequence). The CDR3 is 15 amino acids. Trimming cost V 0 bases and J 1 base, with 6 bases left between them. The CDR3 coding sequence is TGTGCCAGTAGTATAGACCGACTGAACACCGGGGAGCTGTTTTTT. Translating gives CASSIDRLNTGELFF. Complete variable domain (other parts from reference TRBV19 and TRBJ2-2): DGGITQSPKYLFRKEGQNVTLSCEQNLNHDAMYWYRQDPGQGLRLIYYSQIVNDFQKGDIAEGYSVSREKKESFPLTVTSAQKNPTAFYLCASSIDRLNTGELFFGEGSRLTVL.

About this clonotype itself: Being one base from a much bigger clone, this may be a read error. The genes are TRBV5-6 and TRBJ1-1, with 8 bases lining up with TRBD1. Germline V gene lookup returns CDR1 SGHDT and CDR2 YYEEEE. The CDR3 length is 15 residues. CDR3 sequence: CASSSRGRGNTKAFF. The CDR3 DNA reads TGTGCCAGCAGCTCCAGGGGGCGCGGGAACACTAAAGCTTTCTTT.

This clonotype has a count of ten or more. This chain links TRBV20-1 with TRBJ2-3; D may correspond to TRBD1 or TRBD2 (5 bases each). V lost 3 bases to trimming and J lost 0 bases, with 13 bases between them. The CDR3 runs to 15 residues. Germline lookup yields CDR1 DFQATT and CDR2 SNEGSKA (reference sequence). The chain's CDR3 is CSARGRVLSTDTQYF. The CDR3 coding sequence is TGCAGTGCTAGGGGGCGGGTACTTAGCACAGATACGCAGTATTTT.

This clonotype occurred a few times. The chain is built from TRBV6-1 and TRBJ1-1; tentatively, D is TRBD1 (6 bases). The germline V gene encodes CDR1 MNHNS and CDR2 SASEGT. The CDR3 is made up of 13 amino acids. The V gene lost 6 bases and the J gene lost 8 bases, with 16 bases spanning the gap. The DNA of the CDR3 is TGTGCCAGCAGCCGTCTTGACAGGACCGAAGCTTTCTTT. It yields the protein CASSRLDRTEAFF.